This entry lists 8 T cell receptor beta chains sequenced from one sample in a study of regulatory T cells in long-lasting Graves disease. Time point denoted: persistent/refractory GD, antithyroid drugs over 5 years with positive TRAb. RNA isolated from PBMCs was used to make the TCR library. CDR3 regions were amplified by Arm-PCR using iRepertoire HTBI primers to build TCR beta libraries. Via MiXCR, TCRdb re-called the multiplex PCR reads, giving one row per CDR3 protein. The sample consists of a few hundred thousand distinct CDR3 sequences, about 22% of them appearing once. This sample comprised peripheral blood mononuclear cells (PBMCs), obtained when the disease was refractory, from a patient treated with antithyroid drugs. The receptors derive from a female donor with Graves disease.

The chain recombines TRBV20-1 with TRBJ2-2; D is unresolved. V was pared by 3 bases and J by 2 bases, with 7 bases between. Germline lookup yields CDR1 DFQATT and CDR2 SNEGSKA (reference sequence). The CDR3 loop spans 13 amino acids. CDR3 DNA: TGCAGTGCTAGGTACAGCAACACCGGGGAGCTGTTTTTT. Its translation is CSARYSNTGELFF.

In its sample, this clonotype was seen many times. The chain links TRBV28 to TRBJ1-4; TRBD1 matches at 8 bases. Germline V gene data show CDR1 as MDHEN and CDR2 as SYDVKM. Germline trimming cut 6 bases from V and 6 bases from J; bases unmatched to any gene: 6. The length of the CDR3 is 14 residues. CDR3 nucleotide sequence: TGTGCCAGCAGCCCCGACAGGGGCCATGAAAAACTGTTTTTT. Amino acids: CASSPDRGHEKLFF.

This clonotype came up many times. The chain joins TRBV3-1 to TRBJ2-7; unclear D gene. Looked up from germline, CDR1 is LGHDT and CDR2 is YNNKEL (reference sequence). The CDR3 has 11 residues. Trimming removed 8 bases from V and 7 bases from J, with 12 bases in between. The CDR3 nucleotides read TGTGCCAGCTGGAGCGATGGGGAGCAGTACTTC. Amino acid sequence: CASWSDGEQYF.

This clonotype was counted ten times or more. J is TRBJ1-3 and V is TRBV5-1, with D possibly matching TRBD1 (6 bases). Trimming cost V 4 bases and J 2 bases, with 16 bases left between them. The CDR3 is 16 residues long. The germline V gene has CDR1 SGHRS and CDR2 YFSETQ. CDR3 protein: CASSPSHGQTGNTIYF. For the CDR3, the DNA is TGCGCCAGCAGCCCCAGCCATGGACAGACTGGAAACACCATATATTTT.

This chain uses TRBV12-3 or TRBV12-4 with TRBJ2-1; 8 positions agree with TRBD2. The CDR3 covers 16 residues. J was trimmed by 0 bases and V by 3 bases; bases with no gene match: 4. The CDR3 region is CASSFGGRSSYNEQFF. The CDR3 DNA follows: TGTGCCAGCAGTTTTGGCGGGAGGAGCTCCTACAATGAGCAGTTCTTC.

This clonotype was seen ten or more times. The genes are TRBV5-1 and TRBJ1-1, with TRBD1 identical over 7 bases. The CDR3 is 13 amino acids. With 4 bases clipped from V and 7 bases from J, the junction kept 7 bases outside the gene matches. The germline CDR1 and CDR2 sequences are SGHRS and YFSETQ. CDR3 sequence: CASSLGQEDEAFF. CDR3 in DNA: TGCGCCAGCAGCCTCGGACAGGAGGATGAAGCTTTCTTT.

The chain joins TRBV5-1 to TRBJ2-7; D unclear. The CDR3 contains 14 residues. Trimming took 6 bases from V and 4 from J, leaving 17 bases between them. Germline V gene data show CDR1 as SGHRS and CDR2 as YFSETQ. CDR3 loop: CASTSGDTRYEQYF. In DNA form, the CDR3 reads TGCGCCAGCACTTCCGGCGACACAAGGTACGAGCAGTACTTC. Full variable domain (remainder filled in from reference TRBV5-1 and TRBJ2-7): KAGVTQTPRYLIKTRGQQVTLSCSPISGHRSVSWYQQTPGQGLQFLFEYFSETQRNKGNFPGRFSGRQFSNSRSEMNVSTLELGDSALYLCASTSGDTRYEQYFGPGTRLTVT.

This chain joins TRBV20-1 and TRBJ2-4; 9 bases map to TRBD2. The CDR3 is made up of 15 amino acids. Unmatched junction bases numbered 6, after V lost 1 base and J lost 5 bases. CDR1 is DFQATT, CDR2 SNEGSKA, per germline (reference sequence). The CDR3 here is CSARGPAGGENIQYF. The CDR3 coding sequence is TGCAGTGCTAGAGGGCCGGCGGGAGGGGAAAACATTCAGTACTTC.